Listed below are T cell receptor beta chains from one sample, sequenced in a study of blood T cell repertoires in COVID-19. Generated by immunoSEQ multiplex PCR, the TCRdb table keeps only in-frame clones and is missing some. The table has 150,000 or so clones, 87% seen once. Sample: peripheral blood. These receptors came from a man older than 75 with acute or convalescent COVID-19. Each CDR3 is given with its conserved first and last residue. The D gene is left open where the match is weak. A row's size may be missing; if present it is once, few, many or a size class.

CDR3: CASSTSPDTQYF
size: -
J: TRBJ2-3
V: TRBV6-5
D: -

CDR3: CASSVELGLAGDEQFF
size: -
J: TRBJ2-1
V: TRBV9
D: TRBD2

CDR3: CASSLPQTGNPYNEQFF
size: -
J: TRBJ2-1
V: TRBV13
D: -

CDR3: CATLVSPAQWTRDGYTF
size: once
J: TRBJ1-2
V: TRBV28
D: -

CDR3: CASSYSTLIRDTQYF
size: -
J: TRBJ2-3
V: TRBV6-2/TRBV6-3
D: -

CDR3: CASNTGLLSPQHF
size: -
J: TRBJ1-5
V: TRBV19
D: -

CDR3: CASSYHKTSGSYEQYF
size: -
J: TRBJ2-7
V: TRBV6-5
D: TRBD2

CDR3: CASRQGTGNTIYF
size: -
J: TRBJ1-3
V: TRBV28
D: -

CDR3: CASSLSGGAFAGELFF
size: -
J: TRBJ2-2
V: TRBV28
D: -

CDR3: CASSRTSGTYNEQFF
size: few
J: TRBJ2-1
V: TRBV5-1
D: TRBD2